The 15 T cell receptor beta chains below come from one sample, sequenced in a study of blood T cell repertoires in COVID-19. Profiled with immunoSEQ multiplex PCR; TCRdb holds only in-frame clones, not every one. The sample records 99,000 or so clones, 84% being singletons. Material: peripheral blood. The origin of the receptors is a man aged 55 to 70 with acute or convalescent COVID-19.

The chain couples TRBV27 to TRBJ2-1; the match to TRBD1 covers 7 bases. The trim removed 5 bases at V and 7 bases at J, leaving 2 bases unmatched. This CDR3 contains 12 residues. The germline V gene encodes CDR1 MNHEY and CDR2 SMNVEV (reference sequence). CDR3 sequence (DNA): TGTGCCAGCAGTCTGACAGGGAATGAGCAGTTCTTC. It yields the protein CASSLTGNEQFF.

The count of this clone is one. The rearrangement uses TRBV5-6 and TRBJ2-3; TRBD1 might be the D (5 bases). The V gene's germline CDR1 is SGHDT and CDR2 YYEEEE. CDR3 length equals 14 residues. V was trimmed by 1 base and J by 3 bases, leaving 9 bases between them. DNA for the CDR3: TGTGCCAGCAGCTTGTTGGCAGGGACAGATACGCAGTATTTT. It translates to CASSLLAGTDTQYF. Variable domain in full (rest from reference TRBV5-6 and TRBJ2-3): DAGVTQSPTHLIKTRGQQVTLRCSPKSGHDTVSWYQQALGQGPQFIFQYYEEEERQRGNFPDRFSGHQFPNYSSELNVNALLLGDSALYLCASSLLAGTDTQYFGPGTRLTVL.

This sequence joins TRBV2 and TRBJ2-7; 8 bases match TRBD2. CDR3 length: 14 amino acids. The trim removed 4 bases at V and 7 bases at J, leaving 9 bases unmatched. Germline CDR1 reads SNHLY; CDR2 reads FYNNEI. This chain's CDR3 is CASSAISGAWEQYF. CDR3 nucleotide sequence: TGTGCCAGCAGTGCAATTAGCGGGGCATGGGAGCAGTACTTC.

This rearrangement joins TRBV5-1 to TRBJ2-3; 9 nucleotides agree with TRBD1. The J segment lost 2 bases and the V segment lost 1 base, leaving 8 bases of the junction unmatched. This CDR3 has 17 residues. Germline V gene data show CDR1 as SGHRS and CDR2 as YFSETQ. The CDR3 coding sequence is TGCGCCAGCAGCTTGTATTCCGGGACAGGGTACACAGATACGCAGTATTTT. It codes for CASSLYSGTGYTDTQYF. The full variable domain, with the rest looked up from reference TRBV5-1 and TRBJ2-3, is KAGVTQTPRYLIKTRGQQVTLSCSPISGHRSVSWYQQTPGQGLQFLFEYFSETQRNKGNFPGRFSGRQFSNSRSEMNVSTLELGDSALYLCASSLYSGTGYTDTQYFGPGTRLTVL.

The chain couples TRBV19 to TRBJ1-1, with a weak D call TRBD1 (6 bases). The CDR3 has 12 amino acids. V was cut by 5 bases and J by 11 bases, with 15 bases left in between. Germline values: CDR1 LNHDA, CDR2 SQIVND (reference sequence). The CDR3 sequence: CASSFRGDRAFF. CDR3 sequence (DNA): TGTGCCAGTAGTTTCAGGGGAGACCGGGCTTTCTTT.

The gene calls are TRBV29-1 and TRBJ2-5, with 7 bases identical to TRBD1. Losses at the gene ends were 4 bases for V and 0 bases for J; bases not matched to a gene: 2. The germline V gene encodes CDR1 SQVTM and CDR2 ANQGSEA. The length of the CDR3 is 13 residues. CDR3 sequence (DNA): TGCAGCGTTGTCGGACAGGACCAAGAGACCCAGTACTTC. It codes for CSVVGQDQETQYF.

This chain links TRBV15 with TRBJ1-4; D possibly corresponds to TRBD1 (6 bases). V lost 0 bases, J lost 7 bases, and 15 bases lay in between. CDR3 length: 16 residues. Germline CDR1 reads LNHNV; CDR2 reads YYDKDF (reference sequence). The CDR3 coding sequence is TGTGCCACCAGCAGAGAGGGCGGGGGCGTCGGTGAAAAACTGTTTTTT. Protein sequence: CATSREGGGVGEKLFF. Filled out from reference TRBV15 and TRBJ1-4, the complete variable domain reads DAMVIQNPRYQVTQFGKPVTLSCSQTLNHNVMYWYQQKSSQAPKLLFHYYDKDFNNEADTPDNFQSRRPNTSFCFLDIRSPGLGDTAMYLCATSREGGGVGEKLFFGSGTQLSVL.

The V gene is TRBV3-1 (or the pseudogene TRBV3-2), the J gene TRBJ2-1, with D maybe TRBD2 (5 bases). CDR1 and CDR2 (germline): LGHDT, YNNKEL (reference sequence). The CDR3 extends over 14 amino acids. V dropped 6 bases and J dropped 9 bases, with 18 bases sitting between them. CDR3 amino acids: CASRPSRSSGEQFF. The DNA for the CDR3 is TGTGCCAGCAGACCTAGCCGGAGCAGCGGTGAGCAGTTCTTC.

The chain employs TRBV5-3 and TRBJ1-2; D possibly corresponds to TRBD1 (5 bases). TRBV5-3 qualifies as an ORF whose function is uncertain. This CDR3 comprises 15 residues. V lost 0 bases and J lost 8, with 17 bases in between. The CDR3 DNA follows: TGTGCCAGAAGCTTGGGGGGTCAGGGCGTCTGGGGCTACACCTTC. This codes for CARSLGGQGVWGYTF.

The V gene is TRBV28, the J gene TRBJ2-1, with 11 nucleotides matching TRBD2. From germline, CDR1 is MDHEN and CDR2 SYDVKM. This CDR3 spans 16 amino acids. V lost 9 bases, J lost 4 bases, and 11 bases stayed unmatched. The CDR3 region has the DNA TGTGCCAGTGAAGATTCCGGGACTAGCGGATACAATGAGCAGTTCTTC. It translates to CASEDSGTSGYNEQFF.

The V call is TRBV6-4, the J call TRBJ1-5; D gene ambiguous. This CDR3 region has 13 residues. V lost 4 bases to trimming and J lost 0 bases, with 4 bases between them. From germline, CDR1 is MRHNA and CDR2 SNTAGT. The CDR3 DNA is TGTGCCAGCAGTGTATCTAGCAATCAGCCCCAGCATTTT. Translation: CASSVSSNQPQHF.

The CDR3 loop is CASRPSGDQETQYF. DNA for the CDR3: TGTGCCAGCAGACCGAGCGGGGACCAAGAGACCCAGTACTTC. The chain combines TRBV27 with TRBJ2-5, with 7 bases identical to TRBD2. The CDR3 is 14 amino acids. In germline, CDR1 is MNHEY, CDR2 SMNVEV (reference sequence). V dropped 6 bases and J dropped 0; count of bases not matched to a gene: 4.

J is TRBJ2-1 and V is TRBV5-1, with a weak D call TRBD2 (6 bases). The germline V and J ends were trimmed by 0 bases and 9 bases, with 10 bases remaining between them. Germline assignment: CDR1 SGHRS and CDR2 YFSETQ. CDR3 length: 13 residues. In DNA, the CDR3 is TGCGCCAGCAGCTTGGTCACTAGCAGTGAGCAGTTCTTC. Its protein product is CASSLVTSSEQFF. The entire variable domain, with the rest obtained from reference TRBV5-1 and TRBJ2-1, is as follows: KAGVTQTPRYLIKTRGQQVTLSCSPISGHRSVSWYQQTPGQGLQFLFEYFSETQRNKGNFPGRFSGRQFSNSRSEMNVSTLELGDSALYLCASSLVTSSEQFFGPGTRLTVL.

This chain uses TRBV5-1 with TRBJ2-3; a weak D match, TRBD2 (6 bases). Trimming pared 4 bases from V and 3 bases from J, leaving 18 bases between. This CDR3 has 16 residues. The germline CDR1 and CDR2 sequences are SGHRS and YFSETQ. CDR3 in amino acids: CASSRGLEGITDTQYF. CDR3 in DNA: TGCGCCAGCAGCAGGGGACTGGAAGGAATTACAGATACGCAGTATTTT.

The genes are TRBV9 and TRBJ1-6; D gene ambiguous. CDR3 length: 14 residues. V shed 4 bases and J shed 4 bases, with 9 bases lying between them. CDR1 and CDR2 from the germline V gene are SGDLS and YYNGEE. CDR3 sequence (DNA): TGTGCCAGCAGCCCCGTTCTATATAATTCACCCCTCCACTTT. This gives the protein CASSPVLYNSPLHF.